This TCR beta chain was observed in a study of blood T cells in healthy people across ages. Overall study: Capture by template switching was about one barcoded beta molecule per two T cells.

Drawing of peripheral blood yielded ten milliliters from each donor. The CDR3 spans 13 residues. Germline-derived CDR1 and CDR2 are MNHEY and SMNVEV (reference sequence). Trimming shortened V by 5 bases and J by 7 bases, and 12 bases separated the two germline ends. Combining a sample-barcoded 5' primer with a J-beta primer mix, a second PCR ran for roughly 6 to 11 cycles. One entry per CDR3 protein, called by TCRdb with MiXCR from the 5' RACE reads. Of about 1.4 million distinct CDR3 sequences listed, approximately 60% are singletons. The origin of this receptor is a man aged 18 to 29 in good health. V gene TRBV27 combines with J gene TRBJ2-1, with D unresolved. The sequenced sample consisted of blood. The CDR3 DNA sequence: TGTGCCAGCAGTCTGTTGGACCCAAATGAGCAGTTCTTC. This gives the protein CASSLLDPNEQFF.